The clone carrying this T cell receptor beta chain was recorded only once. Its antigen is unknown. This record belongs to a study of CD8+CD57+ T cells in acquired aplastic anemia. The overall study: Mean DNA quantity obtained from sorted CD4+ and CD8+ cells was 3 to 3.5 ug.

This CDR3 has 20 residues. The germline gives CDR1 SGHDT, CDR2 YYEEEE. The trim removed 0 bases at V and 3 bases at J, leaving 15 bases unmatched. Genomic DNA templated the TCR beta VDJ and CDR3 profiling. Via MiXCR, TCRdb re-called the reads, giving one row per CDR3 protein. The sample yields approximately 300,000 distinct CDR3 sequences, approximately 60% seen once. Notes on the study in general: Found in both controls and patients were some 30 CD8+ CDR3 sequences.

Patients sequenced had flow cytometry evidence of CD8+CD57+ cell expansion. Patients were untreated when blood was sampled. The sequencing input was sorted CD4+, CD8+, or CD8+CD57+ T cells (not recorded which) from PBMCs. This receptor was identified in a human donor with aplastic anemia. This rearrangement joins TRBV5-6 to TRBJ1-6; TRBD1 matches 7 bases. The CDR3 coding sequence is TGTGCCAGCAGCTTGGGGTGGGACAGAGTACCCACATACTATAATTCACCCCTCCACTTT. It codes for CASSLGWDRVPTYYNSPLHF.